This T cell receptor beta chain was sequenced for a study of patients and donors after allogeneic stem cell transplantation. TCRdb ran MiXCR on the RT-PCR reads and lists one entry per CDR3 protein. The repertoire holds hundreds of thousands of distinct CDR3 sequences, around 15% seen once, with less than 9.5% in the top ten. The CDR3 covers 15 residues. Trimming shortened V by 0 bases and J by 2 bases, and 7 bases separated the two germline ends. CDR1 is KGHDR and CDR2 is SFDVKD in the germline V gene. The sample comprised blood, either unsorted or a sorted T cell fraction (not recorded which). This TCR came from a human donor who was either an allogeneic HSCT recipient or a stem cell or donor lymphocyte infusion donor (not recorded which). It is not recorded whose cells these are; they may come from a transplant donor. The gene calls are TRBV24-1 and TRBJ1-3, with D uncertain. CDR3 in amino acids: CATSDLGPPGNTIYF. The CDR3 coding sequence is TGTGCCACCAGTGATTTGGGGCCCCCTGGAAACACCATATATTTT.